The 26 T cell receptor beta chains below all came from one sample that was sequenced in a study of shared T cell receptors in the human thymus. This table comes from immunoSEQ multiplex PCR, and its TCRdb copy is limited to in-frame clones, with some not included. The data show 540,000 or so clones, with 75% to 80% seen just once and more than 0.01% held by the top ten. The sample was also reused in another study, on human thymus T cells.

Sequenced material: thymocytes. Every receptor here comes from a boy under two years old with a congenital heart defect.

V is TRBV30 and J is TRBJ2-7; TRBD2 aligns across 10 bases. With V trimmed by 4 bases and J by 4 bases, 10 bases remained unmatched. The CDR3 is 15 amino acids. Germline CDR1 is GTSNPN and CDR2 is SVGIG (reference sequence). CDR3 residues: CAWTRAGGGSYEQYF. The CDR3 DNA follows: TGTGCCTGGACTCGAGCGGGAGGGGGCTCTTACGAGCAGTACTTC.

The rearrangement uses TRBV10-3 and TRBJ1-2; D call uncertain. This CDR3 spans 14 amino acids. The V and J ends lost 3 bases and 1 base respectively, with 9 bases between them. Germline V gives CDR1 ENHRY, CDR2 SYGVKD. The DNA of the CDR3 is TGTGCCATCAGTGACGGGGAGGTTAACTATGGCTACACCTTC. Translation: CAISDGEVNYGYTF.

V and J are TRBV2 and TRBJ2-1; TRBD2 aligns across 8 bases. J was trimmed by 0 bases and V by 6 bases; bases with no gene match: 7. Germline V gene data show CDR1 as SNHLY and CDR2 as FYNNEI. The CDR3 extends over 16 amino acids. DNA for the CDR3: TGTGCCAGCAGGACCCCCGGGACTAGCTCCTACAATGAGCAGTTCTTC. Its protein is CASRTPGTSSYNEQFF.

The genes are TRBV4-2 and TRBJ1-4, with 7 bases identical to TRBD1. CDR1 and CDR2 from the germline V gene are LGHNA and YNFKEQ. This CDR3 is 15 amino acids long. V lost 4 bases and J lost 4; bases outside the gene matches: 6. The CDR3 sequence: CASSRRDRINEKLFF. CDR3 coding DNA: TGTGCCAGCAGCCGCCGGGACAGAATTAATGAAAAACTGTTTTTT.

This chain joins TRBV27 and TRBJ2-7, with 7 bases aligning to TRBD1. Germline loops: CDR1 MNHEY, CDR2 SMNVEV (reference sequence). The CDR3 has 13 residues. Germline trimming cut 5 bases from V and 5 bases from J; bases unmatched to any gene: 6. The CDR3 protein is CASSEQGSHEQYF. Written as DNA, the CDR3 is TGTGCCAGCAGTGAACAGGGGTCACACGAGCAGTACTTC.

This clone was recorded a few times. This rearrangement joins TRBV4-2 to TRBJ2-7, with TRBD1 identical over 7 bases. Germline V lookup: CDR1 LGHNA, CDR2 YNFKEQ. Trimming at V came to 0 bases and at J to 0 bases, leaving 8 bases not matched to a gene. The CDR3 consists of 17 residues. CDR3 protein: CASSQEGHRGSSYEQYF. CDR3 nucleotides: TGTGCCAGCAGCCAAGAGGGGCACAGGGGAAGCTCCTACGAGCAGTACTTC.

CDR3 sequence (DNA): TGTGCCAGCAGTTCCGACAGGGGGAATGAAAAACTGTTTTTT. Translation gives CASSSDRGNEKLFF. This chain connects TRBV27 to TRBJ1-4; 9 positions agree with TRBD1. CDR3 length: 14 amino acids. Per the germline V gene, CDR1 is MNHEY and CDR2 is SMNVEV (reference sequence). With V trimmed by 4 bases and J by 5 bases, 2 bases remained unmatched.

The chain employs TRBV28 and TRBJ2-3; 8 positions match TRBD1. This CDR3 is 13 amino acids long. The junction had 0 bases not matched to a gene; V was cut back by 6 bases and J by 1 base. Germline CDR1 reads MDHEN; CDR2 reads SYDVKM. The chain's CDR3 is CASRDRGTDTQYF. The CDR3 nucleotides are TGTGCCAGCAGGGACAGGGGCACAGATACGCAGTATTTT.

This chain uses TRBV14 with TRBJ1-1; D perhaps matches TRBD1 (6 bases). V lost 7 bases and J 6 bases, leaving 12 bases between the germline ends. This CDR3 has 12 residues. CDR1 is SGHDN and CDR2 is FVKESK in the germline V gene. As DNA, the CDR3 is TGTGCCAGCACCTTACAGGGATCTGAAGCTTTCTTT. As protein: CASTLQGSEAFF.

The V and J genes are TRBV13 and TRBJ2-1, with D tentatively TRBD2 (6 bases). The CDR3 contains 14 residues. Looked up from germline, CDR1 is PRHDT and CDR2 is FYEKMQ (reference sequence). Trimming took off 2 bases at V and 4 bases at J, with 9 bases between the two ends. In DNA, the CDR3 is TGTGCCAGCAGCTTATTGGGGAGGTACAATGAGCAGTTCTTC. Translated: CASSLLGRYNEQFF.

The chain recombines TRBV29-1 with TRBJ2-1; 8 bases map to TRBD2. Trimming took 4 bases from V and 9 from J; bases not matched to a gene: 11. CDR1 SQVTM and CDR2 ANQGSEA come from the germline V gene. This CDR3 contains 14 residues. CDR3 sequence (DNA): TGCAGCGTTGTGGGTAGCGGGAAGATGGGTGAGCAGTTCTTC. It is translated as CSVVGSGKMGEQFF.

There are a few counts of this clone. Other DNA sequences of this sample code for an identical CDR3. The J gene is TRBJ2-1, the V gene TRBV20-1; a weak D match, TRBD2 (6 bases). The length of the CDR3 is 10 residues. Looked up from germline, CDR1 is DFQATT and CDR2 is SNEGSKA (reference sequence). The V end lost 3 bases, the J end lost 9 bases, and 6 bases lay between the germline ends. This CDR3 reads CSASGGEQFF. The DNA of the CDR3 is TGCAGTGCTAGCGGGGGTGAGCAGTTCTTC.

The DNA for the CDR3 is TGTGCCTGGATAAGGGGGCACAACTATGGCTACACCTTC. This sequence encodes CAWIRGHNYGYTF. This chain joins TRBV30 and TRBJ1-2; 7 bases line up with TRBD1. Germline V gene data show CDR1 as GTSNPN and CDR2 as SVGIG (reference sequence). The V segment lost 4 bases and the J segment 2 bases; nucleotides outside the gene matches: 4. The CDR3 covers 13 residues.

This chain links TRBV4-3 with TRBJ2-5, with TRBD2 matching 10 bases. V was clipped by 1 base and J by 4 bases; unmatched bases: 12. Germline CDR1 reads LGHNA; CDR2 reads YSLEER. The CDR3 is 18 residues long. For the CDR3, the DNA is TGCGCCAGCAGCCAAGGGACTAGCGGCCCTCCCAGCAGAGAGACCCAGTACTTC. Translated: CASSQGTSGPPSRETQYF.

The genes are TRBV28 and TRBJ2-7; D is unresolved. This CDR3 is built from 14 residues. V was clipped by 1 base and J by 1 base, with 8 bases between them. Germline values: CDR1 MDHEN, CDR2 SYDVKM. The CDR3 DNA reads as TGTGCCAGCAGTTTATATTCCAGGTCCTACGAGCAGTACTTC. Its protein product is CASSLYSRSYEQYF.

This sequence joins TRBV11-2 and TRBJ1-1, with a possible D match to TRBD1 (5 bases). Germline CDR1 reads SGHAT; CDR2 reads FQNNGV. The CDR3 runs 14 residues. Trimming shortened V by 5 bases and J by 0 bases, and 10 bases separated the two germline ends. CDR3 in DNA: TGTGCCAGCAGCGTCAGGGCAATGAACACTGAAGCTTTCTTT. Its protein product is CASSVRAMNTEAFF.

The chain carries TRBV28 and TRBJ2-7; tentatively, D is TRBD1 (8 bases). The CDR3 is 15 residues long. In germline, CDR1 is MDHEN, CDR2 SYDVKM. Trimming shortened V by 6 bases and J by 2 bases, and 17 bases separated the two germline ends. The CDR3 loop reads CASRRYRGGTYEQYF. The CDR3 coding sequence is TGTGCCAGCAGGCGGTACAGGGGGGGCACCTACGAGCAGTACTTC.

V and J are TRBV2 and TRBJ2-1; D gene unclear. Deletions cut 2 bases from V and 3 bases from J, with 5 bases between. Germline CDR1 SNHLY, CDR2 FYNNEI. The length of the CDR3 is 13 residues. CDR3 region: CASSERDYNEQFF. The CDR3 DNA follows: TGTGCCAGCAGTGAAAGAGACTACAATGAGCAGTTCTTC.

V and J are TRBV6-5 and TRBJ2-3; TRBD2 agrees at 8 bases. The ends lost 7 bases at V and 5 bases at J; junction bases unmatched: 11. The CDR3 has 15 amino acids. CDR1 is MNHEY and CDR2 is SVGAGI in the germline V gene. In DNA form, the CDR3 reads TGTGCCAGCACCCCCCGGGAGGGCCGTGGAGATACGCAGTATTTT. Translated, it gives CASTPREGRGDTQYF.

Only a few counts were recorded for this clone. This chain joins TRBV29-1 and TRBJ2-1; the D is unclear. Germline V lookup: CDR1 SQVTM, CDR2 ANQGSEA. This CDR3 region has 11 residues. The V end lost 4 bases, the J end lost 8 bases, and 9 bases lay between the germline ends. CDR3 loop: CSVVRSYEQFF. CDR3 in DNA: TGCAGCGTTGTTCGGTCATATGAGCAGTTCTTC.

The chain is built from TRBV4-2 and TRBJ1-4; 12 nucleotides align to TRBD1. Germline V gene lookup returns CDR1 LGHNA and CDR2 YNFKEQ. With V trimmed by 4 bases and J by 4 bases, 13 bases remained unmatched. The CDR3 covers 19 residues. CDR3 sequence: CASSLFRDRGREGNEKLFF. The CDR3 DNA reads TGTGCCAGCAGCCTTTTCCGGGACAGGGGGCGCGAGGGTAATGAAAAACTGTTTTTT.

The chain combines TRBV18 with TRBJ2-2; TRBD2 matches at 12 bases. This CDR3 has 16 amino acids. Germline lookup yields CDR1 KGHSH and CDR2 LQKENI. V trimming: 6 bases; J trimming: 7 bases; junction bases outside the gene matches: 9. The CDR3 loop is CASSPLAGGPDGELFF. CDR3 coding DNA: TGTGCCAGCTCTCCCCTAGCGGGAGGGCCGGACGGGGAGCTGTTTTTT.

This clone was counted once. CDR3 DNA: TGTGCCAGCAGCTGGTTCAGAAGCGGGAGGGCCAGGGATACGCAGTATTTT. Its protein is CASSWFRSGRARDTQYF. The genes are TRBV5-8 and TRBJ2-3; 10 positions match TRBD2. The CDR3 loop spans 17 amino acids. The J segment lost 6 bases and the V segment lost 3 bases, leaving 13 bases of the junction unmatched. Germline V gene data show CDR1 as SGHTS and CDR2 as YDEGEE. Looking up the rest from reference TRBV5-8 and TRBJ2-3 gives the full variable domain: EAGVTQSPTHLIKTRGQQATLRCSPISGHTSVYWYQQALGLGLQFLLWYDEGEERNRGNFPPRFSGRQFPNYSSELNVNALELEDSALYLCASSWFRSGRARDTQYFGPGTRLTVL.

The V call is TRBV20-1, the J call TRBJ2-1; a possible D gene is TRBD2 (5 bases). V was shortened by 7 bases and J by 8 bases, with 6 bases between the two germline ends. Germline V CDR1 and CDR2: DFQATT, SNEGSKA (reference sequence). The CDR3 consists of 9 residues. The CDR3 here is CSVAYEQFF. CDR3 sequence (DNA): TGCAGTGTAGCGTATGAGCAGTTCTTC.

This clone was detected a few times. The chain employs TRBV5-1 and TRBJ2-7; 7 bases agree with TRBD1. V shed 5 bases and J 5 bases; nucleotides not matched to a gene: 13. The CDR3 is 15 amino acids. Germline loops: CDR1 SGHRS, CDR2 YFSETQ. CDR3 nucleotides: TGCGCCAGCAGATCCGGGCAGGGGGATCGGAACGAGCAGTACTTC. Its protein product is CASRSGQGDRNEQYF.

The genes are TRBV6-5 and TRBJ2-7; 10 bases line up with TRBD2. The CDR3 runs 15 residues. The trim removed 6 bases at V and 3 bases at J, leaving 8 bases unmatched. Per the germline V gene, CDR1 is MNHEY and CDR2 is SVGAGI. The chain's CDR3 is CASRDSGRAVYEQYF. In DNA form, the CDR3 reads TGTGCCAGCAGGGACAGCGGGAGGGCCGTCTACGAGCAGTACTTC.